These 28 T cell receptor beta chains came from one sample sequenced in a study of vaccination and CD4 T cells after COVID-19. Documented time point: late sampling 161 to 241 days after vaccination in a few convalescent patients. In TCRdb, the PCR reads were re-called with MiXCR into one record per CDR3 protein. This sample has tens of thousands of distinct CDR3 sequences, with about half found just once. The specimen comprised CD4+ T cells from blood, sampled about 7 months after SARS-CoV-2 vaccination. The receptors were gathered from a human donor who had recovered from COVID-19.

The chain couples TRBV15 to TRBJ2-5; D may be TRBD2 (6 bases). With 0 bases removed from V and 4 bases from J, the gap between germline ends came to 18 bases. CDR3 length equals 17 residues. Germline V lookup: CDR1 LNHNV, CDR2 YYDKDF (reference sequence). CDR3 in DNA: TGTGCCACCAGCAGAGATCGGGGGATGGGGTATCCAGAGACCCAGTACTTC. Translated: CATSRDRGMGYPETQYF.

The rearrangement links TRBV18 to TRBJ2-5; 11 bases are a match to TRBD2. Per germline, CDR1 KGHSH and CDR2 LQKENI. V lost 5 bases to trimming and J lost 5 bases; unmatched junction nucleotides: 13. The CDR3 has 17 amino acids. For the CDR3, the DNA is TGTGCCAGCTCATCCCCTAGCGGGAGGAACTTACGGGAGACCCAGTACTTC. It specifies CASSSPSGRNLRETQYF. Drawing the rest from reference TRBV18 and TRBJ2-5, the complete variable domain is NAGVMQNPRHLVRRRGQEARLRCSPMKGHSHVYWYRQLPEEGLKFMVYLQKENIIDESGMPKERFSAEFPKEGPSILRIQQVVRGDSAAYFCASSSPSGRNLRETQYFGPGTRLLVL.

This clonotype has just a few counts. The DNA for the CDR3 is TGCAGTGCTAGGGGGGAGACAGGGGGCTATGGCTACACCTTC. It specifies CSARGETGGYGYTF. This chain uses TRBV20-1 with TRBJ1-2, with TRBD1 matching 9 bases. CDR3 size: 14 residues. Unmatched junction bases numbered 6, after V lost 3 bases and J lost 4 bases. Per the germline V gene, CDR1 is DFQATT and CDR2 is SNEGSKA (reference sequence).

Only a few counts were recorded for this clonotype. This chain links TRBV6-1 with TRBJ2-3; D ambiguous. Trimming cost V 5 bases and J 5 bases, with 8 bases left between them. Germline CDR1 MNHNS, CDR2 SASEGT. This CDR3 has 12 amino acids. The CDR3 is CASSRTVDTQYF. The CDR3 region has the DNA TGTGCCAGCAGTCGAACGGTAGATACGCAGTATTTT.

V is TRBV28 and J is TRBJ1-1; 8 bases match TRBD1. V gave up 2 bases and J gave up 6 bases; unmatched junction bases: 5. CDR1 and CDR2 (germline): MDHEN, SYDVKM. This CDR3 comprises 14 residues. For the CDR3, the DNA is TGTGCCAGCAGTTTACAGGGGGCGATCGCTGAAGCTTTCTTT. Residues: CASSLQGAIAEAFF. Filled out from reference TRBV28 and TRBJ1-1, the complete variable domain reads DVKVTQSSRYLVKRTGEKVFLECVQDMDHENMFWYRQDPGLGLRLIYFSYDVKMKEKGDIPEGYSVSREKKERFSLILESASTNQTSMYLCASSLQGAIAEAFFGQGTRLTVV.

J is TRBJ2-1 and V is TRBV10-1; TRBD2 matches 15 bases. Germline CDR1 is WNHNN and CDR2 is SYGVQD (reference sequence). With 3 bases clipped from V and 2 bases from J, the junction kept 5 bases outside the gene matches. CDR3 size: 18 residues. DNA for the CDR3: TGCGCCAGCAGTGACCCGGGACTAGCGGGAGGTACCTACAATGAGCAGTTCTTC. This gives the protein CASSDPGLAGGTYNEQFF.

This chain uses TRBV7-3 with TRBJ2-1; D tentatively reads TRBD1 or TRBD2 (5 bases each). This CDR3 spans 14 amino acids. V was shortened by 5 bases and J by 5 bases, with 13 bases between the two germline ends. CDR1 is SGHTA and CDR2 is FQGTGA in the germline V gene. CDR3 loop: CASSPNGGDNEQFF. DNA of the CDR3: TGTGCCAGCAGCCCAAATGGGGGTGACAATGAGCAGTTCTTC. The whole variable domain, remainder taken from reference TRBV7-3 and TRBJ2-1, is GAGVSQTPSNKVTEKGKYVELRCDPISGHTALYWYRQSLGQGPEFLIYFQGTGAADDSGLPNDRFFAVRPEGSVSTLKIQRTERGDSAVYLCASSPNGGDNEQFFGPGTRLTVL.

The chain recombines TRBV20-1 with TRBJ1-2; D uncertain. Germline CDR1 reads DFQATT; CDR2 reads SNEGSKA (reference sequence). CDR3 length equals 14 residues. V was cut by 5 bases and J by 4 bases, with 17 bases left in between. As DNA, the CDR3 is TGCAGTGCTGCCGGAGAAAGGAGCAGCTATGGCTACACCTTC. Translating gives CSAAGERSSYGYTF.

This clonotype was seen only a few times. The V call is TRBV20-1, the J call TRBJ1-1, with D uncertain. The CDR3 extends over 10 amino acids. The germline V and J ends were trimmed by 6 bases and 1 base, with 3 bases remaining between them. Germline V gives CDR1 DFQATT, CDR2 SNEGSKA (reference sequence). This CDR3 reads CSAENTEAFF. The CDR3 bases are TGCAGTGCGGAGAACACTGAAGCTTTCTTT.

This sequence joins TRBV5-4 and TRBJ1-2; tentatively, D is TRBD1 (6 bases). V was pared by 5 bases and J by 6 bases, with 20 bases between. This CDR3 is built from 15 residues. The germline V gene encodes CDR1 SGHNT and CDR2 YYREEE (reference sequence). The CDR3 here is CASRPRDTERHGYTF. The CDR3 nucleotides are TGTGCCAGCAGACCTCGGGACACCGAACGTCATGGCTACACCTTC.

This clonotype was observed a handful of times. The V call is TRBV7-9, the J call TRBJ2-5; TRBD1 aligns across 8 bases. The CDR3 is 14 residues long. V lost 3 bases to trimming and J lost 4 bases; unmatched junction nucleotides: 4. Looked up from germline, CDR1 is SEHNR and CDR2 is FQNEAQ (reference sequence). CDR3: CASSFRTGRETQYF. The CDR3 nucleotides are TGTGCCAGCAGCTTCCGGACAGGGCGAGAGACCCAGTACTTC.

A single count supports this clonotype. CDR3 in DNA: TGTGCCAGTAGTCCCGACCAGGGAAACATTCAGTACTTC. Translation gives CASSPDQGNIQYF. The V and J genes are TRBV19 and TRBJ2-4; a weak D match, TRBD1 (5 bases). Germline V gives CDR1 LNHDA, CDR2 SQIVND (reference sequence). The CDR3 has 13 residues. V lost 5 bases and J lost 6, with 11 bases in between. Based on the CDR3 plus reference TRBV19 and TRBJ2-4, the full variable domain is DGGITQSPKYLFRKEGQNVTLSCEQNLNHDAMYWYRQDPGQGLRLIYYSQIVNDFQKGDIAEGYSVSREKKESFPLTVTSAQKNPTAFYLCASSPDQGNIQYFGAGTRLSVL.

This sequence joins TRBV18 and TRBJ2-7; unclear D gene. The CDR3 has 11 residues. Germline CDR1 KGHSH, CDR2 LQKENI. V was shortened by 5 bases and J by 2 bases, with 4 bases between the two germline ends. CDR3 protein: CASSDPYEQYF. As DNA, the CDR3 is TGTGCCAGCTCAGATCCCTACGAGCAGTACTTC.

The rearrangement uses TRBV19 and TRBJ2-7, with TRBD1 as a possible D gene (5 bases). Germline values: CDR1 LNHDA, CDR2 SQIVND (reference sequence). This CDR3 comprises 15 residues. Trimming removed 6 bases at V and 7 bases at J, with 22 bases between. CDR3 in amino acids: CASRLMDDSGVEQYF. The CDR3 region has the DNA TGTGCCAGTAGGTTGATGGATGACAGTGGGGTGGAGCAGTACTTC. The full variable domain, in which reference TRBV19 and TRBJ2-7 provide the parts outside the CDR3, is DGGITQSPKYLFRKEGQNVTLSCEQNLNHDAMYWYRQDPGQGLRLIYYSQIVNDFQKGDIAEGYSVSREKKESFPLTVTSAQKNPTAFYLCASRLMDDSGVEQYFGPGTRLTVT.

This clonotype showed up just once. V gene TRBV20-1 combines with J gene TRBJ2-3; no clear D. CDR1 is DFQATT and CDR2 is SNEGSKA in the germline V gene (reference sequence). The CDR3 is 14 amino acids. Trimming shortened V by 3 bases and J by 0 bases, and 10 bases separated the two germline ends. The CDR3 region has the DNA TGCAGTGCTAGGCGGCAGCCTAGCACAGATACGCAGTATTTT. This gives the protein CSARRQPSTDTQYF.

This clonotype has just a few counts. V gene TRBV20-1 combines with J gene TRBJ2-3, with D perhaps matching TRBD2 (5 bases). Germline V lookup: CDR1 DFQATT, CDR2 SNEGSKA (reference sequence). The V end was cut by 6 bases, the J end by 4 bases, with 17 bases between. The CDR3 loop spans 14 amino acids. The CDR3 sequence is CSASSTSRADTQYF. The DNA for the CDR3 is TGCAGTGCCTCCTCCACTAGTAGGGCAGATACGCAGTATTTT.

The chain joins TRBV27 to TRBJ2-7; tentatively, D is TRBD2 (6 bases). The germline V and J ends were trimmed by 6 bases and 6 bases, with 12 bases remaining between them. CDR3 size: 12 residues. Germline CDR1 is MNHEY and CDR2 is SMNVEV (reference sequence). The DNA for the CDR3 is TGTGCCAGCAGGGACGGGGGTCTCGAGCAGTACTTC. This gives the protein CASRDGGLEQYF.

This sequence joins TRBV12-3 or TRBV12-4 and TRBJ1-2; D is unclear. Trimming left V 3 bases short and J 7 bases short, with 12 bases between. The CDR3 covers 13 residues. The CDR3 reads CASSLREVGGYTF. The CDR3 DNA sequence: TGTGCCAGCAGTTTGAGAGAGGTTGGTGGCTACACCTTC.

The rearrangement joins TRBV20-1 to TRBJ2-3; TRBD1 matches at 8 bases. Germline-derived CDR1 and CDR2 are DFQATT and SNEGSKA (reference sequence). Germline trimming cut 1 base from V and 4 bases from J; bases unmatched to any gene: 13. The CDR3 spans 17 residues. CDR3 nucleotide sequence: TGCAGTGCTAGAGCCCCCCCAAGGACAGGGAACGCAGATACGCAGTATTTT. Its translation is CSARAPPRTGNADTQYF.

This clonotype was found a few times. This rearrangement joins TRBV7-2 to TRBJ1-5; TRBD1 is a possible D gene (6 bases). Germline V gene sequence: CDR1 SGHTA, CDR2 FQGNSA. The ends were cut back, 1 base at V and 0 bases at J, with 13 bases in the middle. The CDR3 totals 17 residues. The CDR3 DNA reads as TGTGCCAGCAGCTTAGTGGGGGCAGCTTATAGCAATCAGCCCCAGCATTTT. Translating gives CASSLVGAAYSNQPQHF.

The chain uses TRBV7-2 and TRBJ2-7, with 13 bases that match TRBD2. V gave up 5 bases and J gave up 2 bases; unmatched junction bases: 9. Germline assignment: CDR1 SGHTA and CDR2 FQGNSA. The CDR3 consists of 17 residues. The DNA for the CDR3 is TGTGCCAGCAGCACGCGACTAGCGGGAGGCCCTACCTACGAGCAGTACTTC. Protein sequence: CASSTRLAGGPTYEQYF. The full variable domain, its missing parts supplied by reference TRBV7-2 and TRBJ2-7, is GAGVSQSPSNKVTEKGKDVELRCDPISGHTALYWYRQSLGQGLEFLIYFQGNSAPDKSGLPSDRFSAERTGGSVSTLTIQRTQQEDSAVYLCASSTRLAGGPTYEQYFGPGTRLTVT.

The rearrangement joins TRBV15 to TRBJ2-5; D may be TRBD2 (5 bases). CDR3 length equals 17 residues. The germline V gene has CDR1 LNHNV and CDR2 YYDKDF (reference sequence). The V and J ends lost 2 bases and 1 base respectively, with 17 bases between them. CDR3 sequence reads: CATSRIRRTASQETQYF. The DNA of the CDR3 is TGTGCCACCAGCAGAATCCGAAGGACTGCTTCCCAAGAGACCCAGTACTTC.

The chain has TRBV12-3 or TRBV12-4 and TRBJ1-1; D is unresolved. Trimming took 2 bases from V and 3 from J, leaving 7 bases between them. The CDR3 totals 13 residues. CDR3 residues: CASSLNGHTEAFF. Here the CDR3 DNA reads TGTGCCAGCAGTTTAAATGGCCACACTGAAGCTTTCTTT.

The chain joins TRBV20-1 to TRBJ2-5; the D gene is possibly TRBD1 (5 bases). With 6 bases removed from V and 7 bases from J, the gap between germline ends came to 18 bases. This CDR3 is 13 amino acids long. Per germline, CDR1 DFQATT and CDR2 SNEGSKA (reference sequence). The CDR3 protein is CSASPQGAGTQYF. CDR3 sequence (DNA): TGCAGTGCCTCACCTCAGGGTGCCGGGACCCAGTACTTC.

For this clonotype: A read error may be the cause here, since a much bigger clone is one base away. CDR3 in DNA: TGCAGTGTCCCCGGGGGGACAGGGGATGCCGGCGAGCAGTACTTC. Amino acid sequence: CSVPGGTGDAGEQYF. The chain has TRBV20-1 and TRBJ2-7, with TRBD1 matching 10 bases. From germline, CDR1 is DFQATT and CDR2 SNEGSKA (reference sequence). The length of the CDR3 is 15 residues. V lost 7 bases to trimming and J lost 6 bases; unmatched junction nucleotides: 15.

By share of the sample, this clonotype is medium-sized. The CDR3 here is CSARALTGTGNYGYTF. The CDR3, as DNA: TGCAGTGCTAGAGCCTTGACCGGGACAGGGAACTATGGCTACACCTTC. The chain couples TRBV20-1 to TRBJ1-2; 9 bases fit TRBD1. The CDR3 loop spans 16 amino acids. J lost 2 bases, V lost 1 base, and 8 bases had no gene match. Germline loops: CDR1 DFQATT, CDR2 SNEGSKA (reference sequence).

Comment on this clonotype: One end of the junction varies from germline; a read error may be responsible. CDR3 loop: CASSSSGQGATAELFF. The CDR3 coding sequence is TGTGCCAGCAGTTCATCGGGACAGGGGGCCACCGCGGAGCTGTTTTTT. This chain links TRBV6-5 with TRBJ2-2, with 12 bases identical to TRBD1. Germline assignment: CDR1 MNHEY and CDR2 SVGAGI. CDR3 length: 16 residues.

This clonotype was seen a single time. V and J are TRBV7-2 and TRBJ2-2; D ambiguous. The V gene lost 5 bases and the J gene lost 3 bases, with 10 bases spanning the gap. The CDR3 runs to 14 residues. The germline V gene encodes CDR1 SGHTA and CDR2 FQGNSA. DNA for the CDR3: TGTGCCAGCAGCGCGACCCGAGACACCGGGGAGCTGTTTTTT. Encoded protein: CASSATRDTGELFF.